These 31 T cell receptor beta chains share one sample of origin, sequenced in a study of Graves' ophthalmopathy and Graves' hyperthyroidism. RNA transcripts were the template, and TCR beta CDR3 regions were amplified from them. RT-PCR was first run with HTBI primers, then multiplex PCR in a second round. TCRdb itself ran the multiplex PCR reads through MiXCR, one entry per CDR3 protein. This table has about 240,000 distinct CDR3 sequences, approximately 42% appearing once. Specimen: peripheral blood. The receptor set was obtained from an adult man with Graves' ophthalmopathy.

Turning to this clonotype: At one end, the junction sequence differs from germline, possibly due to a read error. This sequence joins TRBV10-3 and TRBJ2-7; unclear D gene. Looked up from germline, CDR1 is ENHRY and CDR2 is SYGVKD. This CDR3 spans 14 amino acids. In DNA, the CDR3 is TGTGCCAGCAGTCCCCATGGTGGTAGGTACGAGCAGTACTTC. Its translation: CASSPHGGRYEQYF.

The chain carries TRBV20-1 and TRBJ2-1; a possible D gene is TRBD2 (5 bases). Looked up from germline, CDR1 is DFQATT and CDR2 is SNEGSKA (reference sequence). The CDR3 totals 15 residues. Trimming cost V 0 bases and J 8 bases, with 17 bases left between them. The CDR3 loop reads CSARDGEQLVDEQFF. The CDR3 DNA is TGCAGTGCTAGAGATGGGGAGCAGCTTGTGGATGAGCAGTTCTTC.

This clonotype was counted between two and nine times. The chain links TRBV19 to TRBJ1-1; 9 nucleotides agree with TRBD1. Trimming took 6 bases from V and 3 from J; bases not matched to a gene: 14. Per germline, CDR1 LNHDA and CDR2 SQIVND (reference sequence). CDR3 length: 17 residues. CDR3 sequence reads: CASSPTGTGFWDTEAFF. For the CDR3, the DNA is TGTGCCAGTAGCCCGACCGGGACAGGGTTTTGGGACACTGAAGCTTTCTTT.

Points on this clonotype: A much more abundant neighbour one base away suggests this may be a read error. It is likely a read error, because the conserved phenylalanine at the end of the CDR3 is missing. V usage is TRBV29-1 and J usage is TRBJ1-1; TRBD1 agrees at 9 bases. This CDR3 is built from 12 residues. The V segment lost 4 bases and the J segment 8 bases; nucleotides outside the gene matches: 5. CDR1 SQVTM and CDR2 ANQGSEA come from the germline V gene. The CDR3 sequence: CSVGGQGEEAFL. The CDR3 DNA sequence: TGCAGCGTTGGGGGACAGGGAGAGGAAGCTTTCCTT.

The gene calls are TRBV24-1 and TRBJ2-2; D possibly corresponds to TRBD1 (5 bases). V was pared by 0 bases and J by 0 bases, with 7 bases between. The germline V gene has CDR1 KGHDR and CDR2 SFDVKD. This CDR3 spans 16 amino acids. In DNA, the CDR3 is TGTGCCACCAGTGATTTGGGGGCAGCGAACACCGGGGAGCTGTTTTTT. This gives the protein CATSDLGAANTGELFF.

At least ten counts were recorded for this clonotype. The chain carries TRBV24-1 and TRBJ2-6; no reliable D call. Looked up from germline, CDR1 is KGHDR and CDR2 is SFDVKD. CDR3 length equals 15 residues. The V and J ends lost 5 bases and 4 bases respectively, with 11 bases between them. In DNA, the CDR3 is TGTGCCACCAGTGGGTCCGGGCCAGGGGCCAACGTCCTGACTTTC. Amino acid sequence: CATSGSGPGANVLTF.

The CDR3 region is CASSVLNGNYGYTF. For the CDR3, the DNA is TGTGCCAGTAGTGTACTTAATGGGAACTATGGCTACACCTTC. V usage is TRBV19 and J usage is TRBJ1-2; no firm D call. The V end lost 5 bases, the J end lost 2 bases, and 12 bases lay between the germline ends. This CDR3 has 14 residues. The germline CDR1 and CDR2 sequences are LNHDA and SQIVND (reference sequence).

For this clonotype: One end of the junction varies from germline; a read error may be responsible. The V and J genes are TRBV7-2 and TRBJ1-1, with D possibly matching TRBD1 (6 bases). The CDR3 is 13 residues long. Germline lookup yields CDR1 SGHTA and CDR2 FQGNSA. The CDR3 nucleotides are TGTGCCAGCAGCCCGGACAGTTACCCTGAAGCTTCCTTT. It yields the protein CASSPDSYPEASF.

Comment on this clonotype: At one of its ends the junction is not consistent with the germline gene, which may arise from a read error. The chain couples TRBV7-2 to TRBJ2-3; 14 nucleotides agree with TRBD2. Germline assignment: CDR1 SGHTA and CDR2 FQGNSA. CDR3 size: 18 residues. The CDR3 protein is CASSFVGLAGVRTDTRYF. The DNA for the CDR3 is TGTGCCAGCAGCTTTGTGGGACTAGCGGGGGTCCGCACAGATACGCGGTATTTT.

The chain employs TRBV2 and TRBJ2-7, with D tentatively TRBD1 or TRBD2 (5 bases each). CDR3 length equals 14 residues. CDR1 is SNHLY, CDR2 FYNNEI, per germline. The ends were cut back, 6 bases at V and 2 bases at J, with 14 bases in the middle. The CDR3 loop is CASRSGAPTYEQYF. CDR3 DNA: TGTGCCAGCAGATCCGGGGCCCCAACCTACGAGCAGTACTTC.

J is TRBJ1-2 and V is TRBV3-1; no clear D. Trimming left V 4 bases short and J 4 bases short, with 13 bases between. The CDR3 runs 14 residues. The germline gives CDR1 LGHDT, CDR2 YNNKEL (reference sequence). The CDR3 sequence is CASSPGLAGYGYTF. In DNA, the CDR3 is TGTGCCAGCAGCCCCGGACTAGCGGGCTATGGCTACACCTTC. The full variable domain, with the rest looked up from reference TRBV3-1 and TRBJ1-2, is DTAVSQTPKYLVTQMGNDKSIKCEQNLGHDTMYWYKQDSKKFLKIMFSYNNKELIINETVPNRFSPKSPDKAHLNLHINSLELGDSAVYFCASSPGLAGYGYTFGSGTRLTVV.

This chain connects TRBV29-1 to TRBJ1-5; TRBD1 aligns across 7 bases. V was clipped by 6 bases and J by 1 base; unmatched bases: 3. Per germline, CDR1 SQVTM and CDR2 ANQGSEA. CDR3 length: 13 amino acids. CDR3 in DNA: TGCAGCGTACAGGGGCAGAGCAATCAGCCCCAGCATTTT. It specifies CSVQGQSNQPQHF.

This clonotype was observed a few times. The chain recombines TRBV12-3 or TRBV12-4 with TRBJ2-7; 9 nucleotides align to TRBD2. The CDR3 is 13 residues long. The V gene end was trimmed by 10 bases and the J gene end by 6 bases; junction bases not matched to a gene: 10. The CDR3 loop reads CATREAGGLEQYF. CDR3 nucleotide sequence: TGTGCCACCCGAGAGGCGGGAGGGCTCGAGCAGTACTTC.

This clonotype occurred a few times. As DNA, the CDR3 is TGTGCCACCAGTGGAATCGGACAACAAAACAATGAGCAGTTCTTC. It specifies CATSGIGQQNNEQFF. This chain links TRBV24-1 with TRBJ2-1, with a tentative D call TRBD1 (5 bases). Trimming cost V 5 bases and J 5 bases, with 15 bases left between them. The CDR3 extends over 15 amino acids. Germline CDR1 reads KGHDR; CDR2 reads SFDVKD.

This clonotype was seen at least ten times. The chain joins TRBV7-9 to TRBJ1-1, with D unclear. The CDR3 is 14 residues long. The V gene lost 1 base and the J gene lost 1 base, with 7 bases spanning the gap. Germline loops: CDR1 SEHNR, CDR2 FQNEAQ (reference sequence). CDR3: CASSLGEANTEAFF. DNA of the CDR3: TGTGCCAGCAGCTTAGGCGAAGCGAACACTGAAGCTTTCTTT.

The chain couples TRBV5-8 to TRBJ2-2; 7 bases are shared with TRBD2. This CDR3 comprises 17 residues. V lost 2 bases and J lost 9; bases outside the gene matches: 16. Per germline, CDR1 SGHTS and CDR2 YDEGEE. The CDR3 DNA reads TGTGCCAGCAGCTTTGGGGTCCGGCGGGGGTCTCACCGGGAGCTGTTTTTT. Translating it yields CASSFGVRRGSHRELFF.

This clonotype was picked up a small number of times. The chain couples TRBV7-6 to TRBJ2-3, with 9 bases lining up with TRBD1. This CDR3 is built from 13 residues. V lost 5 bases to trimming and J lost 5 bases; unmatched junction nucleotides: 2. CDR1 and CDR2 (germline): SGHVS, FNYEAQ. CDR3 bases: TGTGCCAGCAGCAACAGGGGGCGAGATACGCAGTATTTT. This codes for CASSNRGRDTQYF.

There are a few counts of this clonotype. This sequence joins TRBV7-9 and TRBJ2-7; TRBD1 matches at 7 bases. The CDR3 extends over 15 amino acids. The germline V gene encodes CDR1 SEHNR and CDR2 FQNEAQ (reference sequence). With V trimmed by 8 bases and J by 0 bases, 10 bases remained unmatched. In DNA form, the CDR3 reads TGTGCCAGCGCAAGGACAGGTAACTCCTCCTACGAGCAGTACTTC. Its protein product is CASARTGNSSYEQYF.

The chain recombines TRBV6-5 with TRBJ2-2; 8 bases align to TRBD2. The germline V gene encodes CDR1 MNHEY and CDR2 SVGAGI. The junction had 5 bases not matched to a gene; V was cut back by 6 bases and J by 5 bases. This CDR3 spans 14 amino acids. DNA for the CDR3: TGTGCCAGCAGAGCGGGAGCTTGGACCGGGGAGCTGTTTTTT. It yields the protein CASRAGAWTGELFF.

The chain carries TRBV29-1 and TRBJ1-1, with 7 bases identical to TRBD1. Germline V gene lookup returns CDR1 SQVTM and CDR2 ANQGSEA. With 7 bases clipped from V and 1 base from J, the junction kept 6 bases outside the gene matches. This CDR3 has 13 amino acids. CDR3 region: CSAVTGTNTEAFF. For the CDR3, the DNA is TGCAGCGCTGTGACAGGGACGAACACTGAAGCTTTCTTT.

This chain uses TRBV15 with TRBJ1-2; TRBD1 matches 8 bases. This CDR3 has 17 residues. Trimming at V came to 0 bases and at J to 5 bases, leaving 11 bases not matched to a gene. CDR1 and CDR2 from the germline V gene are LNHNV and YYDKDF (reference sequence). For the CDR3, the DNA is TGTGCCACCAGCAGAGAGGACAGGGAGGACTACTATTATGGCTACACCTTC. Translated, it gives CATSREDREDYYYGYTF.

The genes are TRBV25-1 and TRBJ2-7; 7 nucleotides line up with TRBD1. The CDR3 runs to 13 residues. Losses at the gene ends were 7 bases for V and 5 bases for J; bases not matched to a gene: 8. Germline assignment: CDR1 MGHDK and CDR2 SYGVNS. CDR3 amino acids: CASKTGTIHEQYF. The CDR3 DNA reads TGTGCCAGCAAGACAGGGACCATCCACGAGCAGTACTTC.

Only a few counts were recorded for this clonotype. This chain joins TRBV20-1 and TRBJ2-6; 7 nucleotides line up with TRBD1. V lost 0 bases, J lost 2 bases, and 7 bases stayed unmatched. From germline, CDR1 is DFQATT and CDR2 SNEGSKA (reference sequence). This CDR3 spans 17 amino acids. CDR3 nucleotides: TGCAGTGCTAGAGATCACAGGGGAAGGGCTGGGGCCAACGTCCTGACTTTC. Its protein product is CSARDHRGRAGANVLTF.

The rearrangement links TRBV2 to TRBJ2-2; D is uncertain. Germline CDR1 reads SNHLY; CDR2 reads FYNNEI. There are 14 residues in the CDR3. V was clipped by 7 bases and J by 1 base, with 10 bases between them. The CDR3 sequence: CASTYSKNTGELFF. The CDR3, as DNA: TGTGCCAGCACCTACTCGAAGAACACCGGGGAGCTGTTTTTT.

The gene calls are TRBV7-8 and TRBJ2-1; 8 bases match TRBD1. The germline V gene encodes CDR1 SGHVS and CDR2 FQNEAQ. With V trimmed by 1 base and J by 7 bases, 6 bases remained unmatched. The CDR3 spans 15 residues. The CDR3 spells CASSLVGQGVNEQFF. The CDR3 DNA follows: TGTGCCAGCAGCTTAGTAGGACAGGGAGTAAATGAGCAGTTCTTC.

The rearrangement links TRBV2 to TRBJ1-4; no reliable D call. Germline V CDR1 and CDR2: SNHLY, FYNNEI. The CDR3 loop spans 13 amino acids. The germline V and J ends were trimmed by 4 bases and 2 bases, with 5 bases remaining between them. The CDR3 here is CASSAATNEKLFF. CDR3 bases: TGTGCCAGCAGTGCGGCGACTAATGAAAAACTGTTTTTT.

This chain joins TRBV19 and TRBJ1-1; D might be TRBD1 (5 bases). This CDR3 region has 14 residues. Trimming removed 3 bases at V and 1 base at J, with 9 bases between. Germline V gene lookup returns CDR1 LNHDA and CDR2 SQIVND (reference sequence). The CDR3 sequence is CASSIRGKNTEAFF. Written as DNA, the CDR3 is TGTGCCAGTAGTATTAGGGGCAAGAACACTGAAGCTTTCTTT.

The rearrangement uses TRBV9 and TRBJ1-5; D may be TRBD1 (6 bases). Per the germline V gene, CDR1 is SGDLS and CDR2 is YYNGEE. V lost 4 bases and J 6 bases, leaving 14 bases between the germline ends. The CDR3 spans 14 residues. The CDR3 region has the DNA TGTGCCAGCAGCCAAGGAGGACAGCCTCAGCCCCAGCATTTT. Encoded protein: CASSQGGQPQPQHF.

This chain joins TRBV12-3 or TRBV12-4 and TRBJ1-2; possibly TRBD1 for D (6 bases). The CDR3 is made up of 14 amino acids. With 6 bases removed from V and 1 base from J, the gap between germline ends came to 12 bases. The CDR3 region is CASSLGGRNYGYTF. As DNA, the CDR3 is TGTGCCAGCAGCTTGGGGGGCCGTAACTATGGCTACACCTTC.

This clonotype was picked up a small number of times. The rearrangement links TRBV7-9 to TRBJ1-1, with unresolved D. The CDR3 has 13 residues. Germline CDR1 is SEHNR and CDR2 is FQNEAQ (reference sequence). Trimming pared 5 bases from V and 5 bases from J, leaving 12 bases between. CDR3 DNA: TGTGCCAGCAGCCCGCTCTTAGGTACTGAAGCTTTCTTT. Translating gives CASSPLLGTEAFF.

This clonotype was detected only once. This chain uses TRBV7-3 with TRBJ1-3; perhaps TRBD1 as D (6 bases). Germline lookup yields CDR1 SGHTA and CDR2 FQGTGA. The CDR3 spans 15 residues. The V end lost 2 bases, the J end lost 2 bases, and 10 bases lay between the germline ends. CDR3 amino acids: CASSLLPGAGNTIYF. The DNA for the CDR3 is TGTGCCAGCAGCTTACTTCCAGGGGCTGGAAACACCATATATTTT.